The next 28 T cell receptor beta chains were all read from a single sample in a study of glioma-infiltrating T cells (TCRdb year 2016). The listed sequencing device is Illumina MiSeq. The iRepertoire nested amplicon-rescue multiplex PCR (arm-PCR) platform was used to amplify TCR alpha and beta CDR3 regions from RNA. In TCRdb, the public reads were trimmed at Q25 with fastp and aligned with MiXCR, with productive beta chains retained. Identical CDR3 proteins give one entry, which carries the most common genes and DNA. Counted in this sample were 400,000 or so distinct CDR3 sequences; 41% of them appeared once. The ten largest clones represent 9.5% to 15% of the sample. The sequenced sample consisted of glioma tissue, nonneoplastic brain tissue, or PBMCs (not recorded which). All receptors derive from a human donor with low-grade glioma or glioblastoma, undergoing nonglioma brain surgery, or in good health (not recorded which).

About this clonotype: Likely a read error: the CDR3 ends without its conserved phenylalanine or tryptophan. The chain links TRBV28 to TRBJ2-5; 7 bases map to TRBD1. Germline V lookup: CDR1 MDHEN, CDR2 SYDVKM. The CDR3 is 16 residues long. With V trimmed by 6 bases and J by 4 bases, 14 bases remained unmatched. The CDR3 nucleotides read TGTGCCAGCAGGGGATCGACAGGGAATTGGGGAGAGACCCAGTACCTC. Its protein is CASRGSTGNWGETQYL.

The V call is TRBV19, the J call TRBJ1-1, with D perhaps TRBD1 (5 bases). Germline CDR1 reads LNHDA; CDR2 reads SQIVND (reference sequence). Trimming took off 5 bases at V and 5 bases at J, with 15 bases between the two ends. This CDR3 is built from 14 residues. CDR3 amino acids: CASSPGTSLTEAFF. The CDR3 DNA sequence: TGTGCCAGTAGTCCCGGGACTTCTTTGACTGAAGCTTTCTTT.

As for this clonotype: This may stem from a read error, because a much larger clone lies one nucleotide away. This CDR3 is missing its conserved last phenylalanine or tryptophan, likely due to a read error. This rearrangement joins TRBV28 to TRBJ1-5; tentatively, D is TRBD1 (6 bases). The CDR3 length is 14 residues. Trimming took off 5 bases at V and 6 bases at J, with 14 bases between the two ends. Germline CDR1 and CDR2: MDHEN and SYDVKM. CDR3 protein: CASSVTGLGQPQHS. The CDR3 DNA follows: TGTGCCAGCAGTGTAACAGGGCTCGGTCAGCCCCAGCATTCT.

This chain uses TRBV15 with TRBJ2-1; 8 nucleotides line up with TRBD1. This CDR3 has 15 amino acids. V lost 0 bases, J lost 9 bases, and 7 bases stayed unmatched. The germline V gene encodes CDR1 LNHNV and CDR2 YYDKDF (reference sequence). CDR3 protein: CATSRDTAGGLEQFF. CDR3 DNA sequence: TGTGCCACCAGCAGAGATACGGCAGGGGGCCTTGAGCAGTTCTTC.

In regard to this clonotype: No conserved phenylalanine or tryptophan is present at the end of the CDR3, so a read error is the likely explanation. V usage is TRBV18 and J usage is TRBJ1-5, with a possible D match to TRBD1 (5 bases). The CDR3 length is 16 residues. Germline V gene lookup returns CDR1 KGHSH and CDR2 LQKENI. The V end was cut by 5 bases, the J end by 3 bases, with 17 bases between. The CDR3 here is CASSSQGTGLNQPQHL. The DNA for the CDR3 is TGTGCCAGCTCAAGTCAGGGTACCGGTCTCAATCAGCCCCAGCATCTT.

As regards this clonotype: One base away lies a much larger clone, so this may be a sequencing read error. V and J are TRBV6-1 and TRBJ2-7; TRBD1 might be the D (6 bases). The CDR3 sequence is 15 residues long. Trimming left V 5 bases short and J 7 bases short, with 21 bases between. Germline loops: CDR1 MNHNS, CDR2 SASEGT. This CDR3 reads CASSRMTGGGREQYF. The CDR3, as DNA: TGTGCCAGCAGTCGAATGACAGGTGGGGGTCGAGAGCAGTACTTC.

The CDR3 reads CATSRDRGLADEQYF. As DNA, the CDR3 is TGTGCCACCAGCAGAGATAGGGGACTAGCGGACGAGCAGTACTTC. This chain joins TRBV15 and TRBJ2-7, with TRBD2 matching 11 bases. Looked up from germline, CDR1 is LNHNV and CDR2 is YYDKDF (reference sequence). The J segment lost 5 bases and the V segment lost 0 bases, leaving 3 bases of the junction unmatched. The CDR3 totals 15 residues.

Comment on this clonotype: This may be a read error: a much more frequent sequence differs by one nucleotide. V gene TRBV28 combines with J gene TRBJ2-7; 8 bases are shared with TRBD1. CDR1 MDHEN and CDR2 SYDVKM come from the germline V gene. The length of the CDR3 is 13 residues. V shed 6 bases and J 2 bases; nucleotides not matched to a gene: 3. The CDR3 sequence is CASRMTGAYEQYF. DNA of the CDR3: TGTGCCAGCAGGATGACAGGGGCCTACGAGCAGTACTTC.

The J gene is TRBJ1-2, the V gene TRBV5-1; TRBD1 aligns across 9 bases. Germline CDR1 is SGHRS and CDR2 is YFSETQ. This CDR3 has 15 residues. The V and J ends lost 3 bases and 4 bases, in that order; junction bases with no gene match: 7. CDR3 coding DNA: TGCGCCAGCAGCTCGGGACAGGGAAGGATCTATGGCTACACCTTC. It specifies CASSSGQGRIYGYTF.

Concerning this clonotype: This sequence may be a read error, since a much larger clone differs from it by one base. The rearrangement links TRBV27 to TRBJ2-1; TRBD2 agrees at 9 bases. The V segment lost 3 bases and the J segment 8 bases; nucleotides outside the gene matches: 8. The CDR3 consists of 15 residues. Germline V gives CDR1 MNHEY, CDR2 SMNVEV (reference sequence). The CDR3 DNA reads TGTGCCAGCAGTTTTAGAGCGGGAGGAGGAGATGAGCAGTTCTTC. This encodes CASSFRAGGGDEQFF.

This clonotype has just a few counts. The chain combines TRBV7-9 with TRBJ1-1, with D maybe TRBD1 (5 bases). The germline V and J ends were trimmed by 2 bases and 1 base, with 11 bases remaining between them. Germline CDR1 SEHNR, CDR2 FQNEAQ (reference sequence). This CDR3 has 15 amino acids. The CDR3 DNA sequence: TGTGCCAGCAGCTTACCGCCAGGGAGGAACACTGAAGCTTTCTTT. The encoded protein is CASSLPPGRNTEAFF.

Of note for this clonotype: Given the absence of the conserved phenylalanine or tryptophan at the CDR3 end, a read error is likely. The V gene is TRBV19, the J gene TRBJ1-1; TRBD1 might be the D (5 bases). The germline CDR1 and CDR2 sequences are LNHDA and SQIVND (reference sequence). The CDR3 consists of 13 residues. The V end lost 10 bases, the J end lost 0 bases, and 12 bases lay between the germline ends. CDR3 bases: TGTGCCACACAGGACGGACTGAACACTGAAGCTTTCCTT. It codes for CATQDGLNTEAFL.

There are many counts of this clonotype. The V gene is TRBV28, the J gene TRBJ2-3; D possibly matches TRBD1 or TRBD2 (5 bases each). Between the trimmed V and J ends, which lost 5 bases and 2 bases, there was a span of 17 bases. The CDR3 spans 16 residues. Germline V gene sequence: CDR1 MDHEN, CDR2 SYDVKM. The CDR3 sequence is CASSPRTGPLTDTQYF. CDR3 nucleotides: TGTGCCAGCAGTCCACGGACGGGGCCTCTCACAGATACGCAGTATTTT. Full variable domain (missing parts from reference TRBV28 and TRBJ2-3): DVKVTQSSRYLVKRTGEKVFLECVQDMDHENMFWYRQDPGLGLRLIYFSYDVKMKEKGDIPEGYSVSREKKERFSLILESASTNQTSMYLCASSPRTGPLTDTQYFGPGTRLTVL.

The V and J genes are TRBV6-5 and TRBJ1-2; D ambiguous. The CDR3 contains 14 residues. Trimming took off 6 bases at V and 0 bases at J, with 11 bases between the two ends. CDR1 is MNHEY and CDR2 is SVGAGI in the germline V gene. The CDR3 spells CASSPLDPNYGYTF. The CDR3, as DNA: TGTGCCAGCAGCCCTCTAGACCCTAACTATGGCTACACCTTC.

V gene TRBV19 combines with J gene TRBJ2-5; 7 nucleotides agree with TRBD2. Germline V gives CDR1 LNHDA, CDR2 SQIVND (reference sequence). The CDR3 is 13 residues long. Germline trimming cut 1 base from V and 4 bases from J; bases unmatched to any gene: 0. In nucleotides, the CDR3 is TGTGCCAGTAGTATAGTAGCGGGAGAGACCCAGTACTTC. Residues: CASSIVAGETQYF. Supplemented by reference TRBV19 and TRBJ2-5, the full variable domain reads DGGITQSPKYLFRKEGQNVTLSCEQNLNHDAMYWYRQDPGQGLRLIYYSQIVNDFQKGDIAEGYSVSREKKESFPLTVTSAQKNPTAFYLCASSIVAGETQYFGPGTRLLVL.

The gene calls are TRBV28 and TRBJ2-7; 14 positions match TRBD2. The CDR3 has 16 residues. Unmatched junction bases numbered 13, after V lost 6 bases and J lost 9 bases. The germline CDR1 and CDR2 sequences are MDHEN and SYDVKM. The CDR3 spells CASSLPTSGRVGGQYF. In DNA, the CDR3 is TGTGCCAGCAGCTTACCGACTAGCGGGAGGGTAGGGGGGCAGTACTTC.

The V gene is TRBV7-4, the J gene TRBJ1-6; maybe TRBD1 (6 bases). The CDR3 covers 17 residues. V was clipped by 7 bases and J by 7 bases, with 23 bases between them. CDR1 is SGHVT, CDR2 SQSDAQ, per germline. DNA of the CDR3: TGTGCCAGCACCCTCCATGGGGACATGGGGACGAATTCACCCCTCCACTTT. Encoded protein: CASTLHGDMGTNSPLHF.

For this clonotype: A read error may be the cause here, since a much bigger clone is one base away. This chain links TRBV6-5 with TRBJ1-3; D is possibly TRBD1 (5 bases). Trimming removed 8 bases at V and 4 bases at J, with 12 bases between. The CDR3 spans 13 residues. CDR1 and CDR2 from the germline V gene are MNHEY and SVGAGI. The CDR3, as DNA: TGTGCCAGCTTAGACAGTTGGGGAAACACCATATATTTT. It encodes CASLDSWGNTIYF.

The chain uses TRBV7-3 and TRBJ2-5, with D possibly TRBD1 on 5 matching bases. CDR3 length: 13 residues. Germline V CDR1 and CDR2: SGHTA, FQGTGA. Trimming removed 2 bases at V and 7 bases at J, with 11 bases between. For the CDR3, the DNA is TGTGCCAGCAGCTTAGGGGCCGCCGGGACCCAGTACTTC. Translation: CASSLGAAGTQYF.

In its sample, this clonotype was seen many times. An end of the junction does not agree with germline; a read error may underlie this. The chain joins TRBV7-7 to TRBJ2-7; maybe TRBD2 (6 bases). From germline, CDR1 is SSHAT and CDR2 FNYEAQ (reference sequence). This CDR3 region has 12 residues. The CDR3 is CASSLGRYEQYF. DNA for the CDR3: TGTGCTAGCAGCTTAGGGAGGTACGAGCAGTACTTC.

The chain employs TRBV2 and TRBJ1-1, with 8 bases aligning to TRBD1. This CDR3 region has 13 residues. V lost 6 bases to trimming and J lost 2 bases; unmatched junction nucleotides: 2. The germline gives CDR1 SNHLY, CDR2 FYNNEI. CDR3 sequence reads: CASRDRVNTEAFF. CDR3 DNA sequence: TGTGCCAGCAGGGACAGGGTAAACACTGAAGCTTTCTTT.

The rearrangement links TRBV7-2 to TRBJ2-6; TRBD1 matches at 7 bases. Germline V gene lookup returns CDR1 SGHTA and CDR2 FQGNSA. This CDR3 is built from 17 residues. With 5 bases clipped from V and 0 bases from J, the junction kept 7 bases outside the gene matches. The CDR3 protein is CASSPTGSTSGANVLTF. The CDR3 coding sequence is TGTGCCAGCAGCCCGACAGGGTCGACCTCTGGGGCCAACGTCCTGACTTTC.

This clonotype has at least ten counts. The genes are TRBV6-2 or TRBV6-3 and TRBJ1-2; D may be TRBD1 (5 bases). The germline V and J ends were trimmed by 4 bases and 8 bases, with 20 bases remaining between them. Germline loops: CDR1 MNHEY, CDR2 SVGEGT. This CDR3 has 15 amino acids. CDR3 DNA sequence: TGTGCCAGCAGTTCGCCGTTCGGCGGGCGACAGGGCTACACCTTC. It is translated as CASSSPFGGRQGYTF.

This clonotype has only a few counts. The chain couples TRBV7-2 to TRBJ2-7, with 16 bases identical to TRBD2. V lost 5 bases and J lost 7; bases outside the gene matches: 14. Germline CDR1 reads SGHTA; CDR2 reads FQGNSA. The CDR3 is 18 amino acids. The CDR3 spells CASSRSGTSGRELREQYF. The CDR3 region has the DNA TGTGCCAGCAGCCGATCCGGGACTAGCGGGAGGGAACTACGAGAGCAGTACTTC.

At least ten counts were recorded for this clonotype. J is TRBJ1-5 and V is TRBV6-1, with D possibly matching TRBD1 (5 bases). CDR1 is MNHNS and CDR2 is SASEGT in the germline V gene. The CDR3 has 13 amino acids. Between the trimmed V and J ends, which lost 4 bases and 6 bases, there was a span of 10 bases. CDR3 in amino acids: CASSARVLQPQHF. CDR3 in DNA: TGTGCCAGCAGTGCCAGGGTTCTTCAGCCCCAGCATTTT.

This clonotype was counted many times. The V call is TRBV28, the J call TRBJ1-1; a weak D match, TRBD1 (6 bases). The germline V and J ends were trimmed by 5 bases and 7 bases, with 17 bases remaining between them. The CDR3 has 14 residues. Germline values: CDR1 MDHEN, CDR2 SYDVKM. The CDR3 reads CASSIEGGHLEAFF. Here the CDR3 DNA reads TGTGCCAGCAGTATCGAGGGGGGCCACCTTGAAGCTTTCTTT.

V usage is TRBV5-1 and J usage is TRBJ2-5; 7 nucleotides line up with TRBD1. This CDR3 has 14 residues. Germline CDR1 SGHRS, CDR2 YFSETQ. V was clipped by 0 bases and J by 5 bases; unmatched bases: 4. CDR3 DNA sequence: TGCGCCAGCAGCTTGGAGGGGGCCCGGGAGACCCAGTACTTC. Translating it yields CASSLEGARETQYF.

This clonotype appeared a few times. J is TRBJ1-5 and V is TRBV6-1; D unclear. The ends were cut back, 5 bases at V and 7 bases at J, with 18 bases in the middle. The CDR3 runs 15 residues. Germline values: CDR1 MNHNS, CDR2 SASEGT. Here the CDR3 DNA reads TGTGCCAGCAGTCTCGGGGTTTTAGAGGGCCAGCCCCAGCATTTT. Translation gives CASSLGVLEGQPQHF.